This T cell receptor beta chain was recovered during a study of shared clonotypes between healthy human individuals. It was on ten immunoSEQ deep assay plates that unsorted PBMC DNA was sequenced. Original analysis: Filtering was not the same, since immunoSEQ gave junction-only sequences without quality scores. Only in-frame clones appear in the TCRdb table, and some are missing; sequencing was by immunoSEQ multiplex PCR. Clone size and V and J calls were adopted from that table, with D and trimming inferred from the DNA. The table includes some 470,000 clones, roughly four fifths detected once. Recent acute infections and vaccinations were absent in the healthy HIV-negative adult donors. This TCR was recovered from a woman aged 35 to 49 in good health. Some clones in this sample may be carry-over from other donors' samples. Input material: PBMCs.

CDR3 protein: CASSPGSGGDYGYTF. The CDR3 coding sequence is TGCGCCAGCAGCCCAGGATCTGGGGGCGACTATGGCTACACCTTC. The genes are TRBV4-1 and TRBJ1-2; the D gene is possibly TRBD1 (6 bases). The CDR3 sequence is 15 residues long. Germline V lookup: CDR1 MGHRA, CDR2 YSYEKL. Trimming took off 4 bases at V and 3 bases at J, with 15 bases between the two ends.